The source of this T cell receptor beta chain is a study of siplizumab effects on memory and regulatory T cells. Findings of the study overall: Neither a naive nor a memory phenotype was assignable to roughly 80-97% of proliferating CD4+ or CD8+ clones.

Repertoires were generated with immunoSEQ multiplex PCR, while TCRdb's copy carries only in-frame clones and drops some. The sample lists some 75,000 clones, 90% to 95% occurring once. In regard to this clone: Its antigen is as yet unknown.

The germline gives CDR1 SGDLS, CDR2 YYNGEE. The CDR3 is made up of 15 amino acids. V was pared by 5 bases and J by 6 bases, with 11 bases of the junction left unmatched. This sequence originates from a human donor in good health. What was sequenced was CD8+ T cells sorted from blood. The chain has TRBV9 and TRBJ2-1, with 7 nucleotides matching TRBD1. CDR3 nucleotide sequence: TGTGCCAGCAGTGGGTGGGCAGGGGGTGGCAATGAGCAGTTCTTC. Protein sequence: CASSGWAGGGNEQFF.